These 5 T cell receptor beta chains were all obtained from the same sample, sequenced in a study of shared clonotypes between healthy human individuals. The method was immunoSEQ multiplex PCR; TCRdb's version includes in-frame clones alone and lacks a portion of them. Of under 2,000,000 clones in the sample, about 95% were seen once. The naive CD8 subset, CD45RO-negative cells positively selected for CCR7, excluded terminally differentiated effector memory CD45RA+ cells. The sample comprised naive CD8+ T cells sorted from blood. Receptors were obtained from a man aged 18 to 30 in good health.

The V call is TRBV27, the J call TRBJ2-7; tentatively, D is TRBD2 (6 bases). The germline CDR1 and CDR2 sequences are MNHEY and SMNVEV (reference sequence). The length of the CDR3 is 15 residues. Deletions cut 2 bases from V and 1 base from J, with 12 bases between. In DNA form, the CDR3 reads TGTGCCAGCAGTTTAGGAGGGTTACCTTCCTACGAGCAGTACTTC. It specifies CASSLGGLPSYEQYF.

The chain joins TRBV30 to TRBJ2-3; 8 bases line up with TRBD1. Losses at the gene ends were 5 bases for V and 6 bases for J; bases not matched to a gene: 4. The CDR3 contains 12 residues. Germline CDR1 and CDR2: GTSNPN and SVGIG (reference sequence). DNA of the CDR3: TGTGCCTGGGAGGACAGGGAGGATACGCAGTATTTT. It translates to CAWEDREDTQYF.

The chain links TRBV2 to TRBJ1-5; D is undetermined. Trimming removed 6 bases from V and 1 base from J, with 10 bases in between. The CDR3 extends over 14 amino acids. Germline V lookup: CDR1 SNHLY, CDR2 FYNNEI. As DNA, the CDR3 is TGTGCCAGCAGGGACGAAGGGAGCAATCAGCCCCAGCATTTT. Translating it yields CASRDEGSNQPQHF.

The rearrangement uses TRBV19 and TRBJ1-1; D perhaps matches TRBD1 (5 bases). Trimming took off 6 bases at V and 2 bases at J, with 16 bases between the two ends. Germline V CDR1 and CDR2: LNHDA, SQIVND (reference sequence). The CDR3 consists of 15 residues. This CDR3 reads CASSLTGEPNTEAFF. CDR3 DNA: TGTGCCAGTAGCCTAACAGGAGAGCCAAACACTGAAGCTTTCTTT.

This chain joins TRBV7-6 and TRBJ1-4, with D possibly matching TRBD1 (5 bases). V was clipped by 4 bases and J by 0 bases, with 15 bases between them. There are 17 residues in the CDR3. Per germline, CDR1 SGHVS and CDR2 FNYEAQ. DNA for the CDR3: TGTGCCAGCAGCTCAGAGCCCATGACAGCAACTAATGAAAAACTGTTTTTT. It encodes CASSSEPMTATNEKLFF.